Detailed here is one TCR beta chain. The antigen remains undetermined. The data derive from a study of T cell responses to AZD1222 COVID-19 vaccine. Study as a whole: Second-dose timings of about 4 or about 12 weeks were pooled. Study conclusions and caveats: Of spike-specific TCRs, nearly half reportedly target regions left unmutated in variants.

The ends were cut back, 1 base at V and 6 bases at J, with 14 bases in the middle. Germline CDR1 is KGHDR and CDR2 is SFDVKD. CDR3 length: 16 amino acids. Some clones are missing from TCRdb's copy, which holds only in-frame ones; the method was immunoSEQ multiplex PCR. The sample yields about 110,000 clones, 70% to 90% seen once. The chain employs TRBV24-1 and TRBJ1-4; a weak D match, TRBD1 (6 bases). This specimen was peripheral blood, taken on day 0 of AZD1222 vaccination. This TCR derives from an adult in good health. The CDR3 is CATSDLTTGRDEKLFF. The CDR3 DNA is TGTGCCACCAGTGATTTAACCACAGGGAGGGATGAAAAACTGTTTTTT.